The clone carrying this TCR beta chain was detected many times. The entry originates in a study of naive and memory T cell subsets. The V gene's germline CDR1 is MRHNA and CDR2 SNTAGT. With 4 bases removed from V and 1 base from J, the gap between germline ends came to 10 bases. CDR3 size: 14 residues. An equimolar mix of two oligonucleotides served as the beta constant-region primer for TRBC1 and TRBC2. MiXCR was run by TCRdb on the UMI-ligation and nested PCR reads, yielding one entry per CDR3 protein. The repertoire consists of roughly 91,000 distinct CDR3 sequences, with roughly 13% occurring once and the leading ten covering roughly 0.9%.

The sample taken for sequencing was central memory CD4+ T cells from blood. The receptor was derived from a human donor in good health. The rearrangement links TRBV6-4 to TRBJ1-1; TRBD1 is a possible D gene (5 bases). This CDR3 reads CASSVDRTNTEAFF. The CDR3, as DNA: TGTGCCAGCAGTGTCGACAGAACGAACACTGAAGCTTTCTTT.